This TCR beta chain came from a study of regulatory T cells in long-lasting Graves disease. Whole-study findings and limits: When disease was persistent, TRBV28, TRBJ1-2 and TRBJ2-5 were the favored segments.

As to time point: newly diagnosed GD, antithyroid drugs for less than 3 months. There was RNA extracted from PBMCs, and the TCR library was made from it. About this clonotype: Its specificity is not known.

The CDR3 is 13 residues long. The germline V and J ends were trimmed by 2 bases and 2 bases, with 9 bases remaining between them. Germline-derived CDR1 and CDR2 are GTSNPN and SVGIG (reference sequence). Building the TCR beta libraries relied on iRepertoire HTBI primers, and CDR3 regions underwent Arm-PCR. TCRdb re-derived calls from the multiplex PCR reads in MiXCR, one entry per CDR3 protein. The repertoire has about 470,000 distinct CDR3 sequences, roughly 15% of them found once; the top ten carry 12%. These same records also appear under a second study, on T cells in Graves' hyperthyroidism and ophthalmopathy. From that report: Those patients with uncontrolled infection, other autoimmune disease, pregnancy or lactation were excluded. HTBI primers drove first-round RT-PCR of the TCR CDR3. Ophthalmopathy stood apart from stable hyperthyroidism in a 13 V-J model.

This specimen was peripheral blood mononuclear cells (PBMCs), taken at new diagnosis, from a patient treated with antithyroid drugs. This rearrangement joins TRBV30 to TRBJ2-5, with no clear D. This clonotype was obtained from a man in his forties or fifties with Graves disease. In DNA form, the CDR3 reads TGTGCCTGGAGTTTACGGAGACAAGAGACCCAGTACTTC. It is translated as CAWSLRRQETQYF. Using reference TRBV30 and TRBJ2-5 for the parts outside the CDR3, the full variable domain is SQTIHQWPATLVQPVGSPLSLECTVEGTSNPNLYWYRQAAGRGLQLLFYSVGIGQISSEVPQNLSASRPQDRQFILSSKKLLLSDSGFYLCAWSLRRQETQYFGPGTRLLVL.